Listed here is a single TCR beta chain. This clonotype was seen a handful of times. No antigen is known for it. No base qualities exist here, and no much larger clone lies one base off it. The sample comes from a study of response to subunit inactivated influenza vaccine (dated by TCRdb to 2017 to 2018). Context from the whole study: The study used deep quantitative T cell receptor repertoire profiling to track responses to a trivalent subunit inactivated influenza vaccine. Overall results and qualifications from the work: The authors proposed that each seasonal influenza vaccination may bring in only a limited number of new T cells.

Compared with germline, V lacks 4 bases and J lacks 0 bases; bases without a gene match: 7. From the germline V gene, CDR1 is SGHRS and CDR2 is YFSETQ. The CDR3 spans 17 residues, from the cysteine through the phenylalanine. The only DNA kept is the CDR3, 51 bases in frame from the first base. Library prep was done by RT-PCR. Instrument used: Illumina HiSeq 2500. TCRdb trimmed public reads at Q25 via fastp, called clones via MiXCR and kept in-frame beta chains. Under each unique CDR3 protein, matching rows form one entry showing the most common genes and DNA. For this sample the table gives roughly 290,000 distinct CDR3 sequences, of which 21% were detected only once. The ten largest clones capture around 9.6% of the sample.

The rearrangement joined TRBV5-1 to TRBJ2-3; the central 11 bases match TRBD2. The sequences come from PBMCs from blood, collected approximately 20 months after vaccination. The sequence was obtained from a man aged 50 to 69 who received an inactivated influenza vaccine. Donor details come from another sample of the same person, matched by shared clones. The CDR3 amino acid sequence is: CASSQGLADTSTDTQYF. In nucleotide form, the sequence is TGCGCCAGCAGCCAGGGACTAGCGGATACTAGCACAGATACGCAGTATTTT.